This T cell receptor beta chain stems from a study of blood T cell repertoires in COVID-19. Study summary: Acute-phase and convalescent COVID-19 samples originated in the United States, Italy and Spain. In each case, the material was cDNA or gDNA derived from T cells, B-cell-depleted T cells, or PBMCs.

The germline V gene has CDR1 DFQATT and CDR2 SNEGSKA (reference sequence). The CDR3 is made up of 11 amino acids. Trimming cost V 7 bases and J 1 base, with 7 bases left between them. In the original analysis: Amplification with reference gene primers provided the estimates of nucleated cell counts. Generated by immunoSEQ multiplex PCR, the TCRdb table keeps only in-frame clones and is missing some. Clonal size and the V and J genes are those of that table, whereas D and trimming came from the DNA. In the table there are 150,000 to 200,000 clones, approximately 90% of which are singletons. In its sample, this clone was seen once.

J is TRBJ1-1 and V is TRBV20-1; TRBD1 might be the D (5 bases). The receptor was derived from a man in his sixties with acute or convalescent COVID-19. The sequenced sample consisted of peripheral blood. The CDR3, as DNA: TGCAGTGGGCAGGGGAACACTGAAGCTTTCTTT. Translating it yields CSGQGNTEAFF.